This record concerns one T cell receptor beta chain sequence. The antigen remains undetermined. The sample belongs to a study of blood T cells in healthy people across ages. Findings and caveats of the study: Measured against age, TCR beta diversity per million T cells decreased in a roughly linear manner. Any changes in expanded clonotypes were possibly confounded, as donor CMV status remained unknown.

Using a J-beta primer mix together with a sample-barcoded 5' primer, a second PCR was run for roughly 7 to 11 cycles. The template-switch adaptor was a 5' adaptor with 12 random nucleotides. It tagged each cDNA molecule. One entry per CDR3 protein, called by TCRdb with MiXCR from the 5' RACE reads. The data contain around 870,000 distinct CDR3 sequences, under 30% of them seen just once; the ten biggest clones take up 17%. With each sample, at least 5 micrograms of total RNA were extracted. CDR1 is SGHTS, CDR2 YDEGEE, per germline. V shed 5 bases and J shed 9 bases, with 9 bases lying between them. The CDR3 is made up of 11 amino acids.

The clonotype was recovered from a woman of 80 years or more in good health. Input material: blood. V gene TRBV5-8 combines with J gene TRBJ2-1; D gene ambiguous. CDR3 bases: TGTGCCAGCAGAAAGCCCGTTGAGCAGTTCTTC. Translated: CASRKPVEQFF.